This section outlines one T cell receptor beta chain sequence together with its context. Antigen specificity is unknown. These data are taken from a study of OX40 agonist ivuxolimab in advanced cancers. Across the whole study: Every 2 weeks, patients got intravenous ivuxolimab at one of six dose levels (0.01-10 mg/kg). Study results and limitations: Mean expanded clone counts were higher in CD8+ than CD4+ T cells.

Profiled with immunoSEQ multiplex PCR; TCRdb holds only in-frame clones, not every one. This table has over 35,000 clones, 80% to 90% appearing once. The source of this sequence is an adult with an advanced solid tumor such as melanoma, head and neck, liver or kidney cancer. Specimen: CD4+ or CD8+ T cells sorted from blood, collected in a trial of the OX40 agonist ivuxolimab.

The CDR3 here is CASSPTGQDDYTF. In nucleotides, the CDR3 is TGTGCCAGCAGCCCAACGGGACAGGACGACTACACCTTC. The chain employs TRBV7-3 and TRBJ1-2; TRBD1 aligns across 8 bases. With 5 bases clipped from V and 10 bases from J, the junction kept 9 bases outside the gene matches. The length of the CDR3 is 13 residues. In germline, CDR1 is SGHTA, CDR2 FQGTGA.